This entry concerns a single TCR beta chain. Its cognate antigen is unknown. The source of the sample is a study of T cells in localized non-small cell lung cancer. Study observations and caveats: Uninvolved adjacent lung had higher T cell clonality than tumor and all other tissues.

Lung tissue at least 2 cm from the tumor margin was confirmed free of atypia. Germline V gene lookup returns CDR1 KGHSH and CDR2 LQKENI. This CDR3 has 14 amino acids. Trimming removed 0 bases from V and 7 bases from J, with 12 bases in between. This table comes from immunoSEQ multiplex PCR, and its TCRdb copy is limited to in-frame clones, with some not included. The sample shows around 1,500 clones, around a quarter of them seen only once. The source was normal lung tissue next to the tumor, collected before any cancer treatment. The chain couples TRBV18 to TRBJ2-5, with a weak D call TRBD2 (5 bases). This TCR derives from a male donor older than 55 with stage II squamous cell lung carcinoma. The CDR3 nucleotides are TGTGCCAGCTCACCACCGGCAGCACGGGGGACCCAGTACTTC. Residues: CASSPPAARGTQYF.